This T cell receptor beta chain was captured in a study of Graves' ophthalmopathy and Graves' hyperthyroidism. Study-wide background: Hyperthyroidism is called stable when no ophthalmopathy develops within 18 months of follow-up. Findings and limits, study-wide: Appearing in blood as well were most expanded thyroid clonotypes above 0.001 frequency.

Eligible hyperthyroidism cases comprised new diagnoses of under 2 months' duration in individuals aged 18 to 65. This clonotype was counted only a few times. Its antigen is unidentified. The TCR beta CDR3 regions underwent amplification from RNA transcripts. Following a first-round RT-PCR that used HTBI primers, a second-round multiplex PCR was carried out. TCRdb analysed the multiplex PCR reads with MiXCR anew, one entry per CDR3 protein. Of 900,000 to 1,200,000 distinct CDR3 sequences listed, roughly two fifths are singletons. The germline CDR1 and CDR2 sequences are SNHLY and FYNNEI. The CDR3 has 13 amino acids.

This rearrangement joins TRBV2 to TRBJ1-1; 7 nucleotides agree with TRBD1. The source of this sequence is an adult man with Graves' hyperthyroidism. Sequencing was carried out using peripheral blood or thyroid tissue (not recorded which). CDR3 loop: CAVGTETNTEAFF. CDR3 sequence (DNA): TGTGCAGTGGGGACAGAAACGAACACTGAAGCTTTCTTT.